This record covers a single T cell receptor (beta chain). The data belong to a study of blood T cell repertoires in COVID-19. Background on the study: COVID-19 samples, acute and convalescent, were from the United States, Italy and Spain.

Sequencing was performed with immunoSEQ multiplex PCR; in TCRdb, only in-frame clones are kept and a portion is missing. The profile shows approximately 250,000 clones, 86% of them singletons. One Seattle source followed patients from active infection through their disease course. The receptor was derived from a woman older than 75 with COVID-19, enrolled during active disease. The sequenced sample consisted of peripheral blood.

The CDR3 coding sequence is TGTGCCAGCAGCAAAAGCGAATCGTTCACTCTACGGGCTTTCTTT. Translation: CASSKSESFTLRAFF. This chain links TRBV9 with TRBJ1-1; D unclear. V lost 4 bases, J lost 11 bases, and 24 bases lay in between. Germline values: CDR1 SGDLS, CDR2 YYNGEE. The CDR3 is 15 amino acids.